Sequencing of this T cell receptor (beta chain) was carried out in a study of T cell responses to AZD1222 COVID-19 vaccine. Study-wide background: Samples with a second dose at about 4 or about 12 weeks were pooled together.

A note on this clone: What it binds is not known.

Points from the study as a whole: Donors skewed white British and female; clonal diversity was possibly underestimated. Distributed over spike, vaccine-associated CD4 TCRs predominated at 160-218 and 743-854.

Using immunoSEQ multiplex PCR, the repertoire was profiled, and TCRdb retains in-frame clones only, with some absent. The table records approximately 100,000 clones, 85% to 90% of them present only once. The clonotype comes from an adult in good health. The source material was peripheral blood, sampled on day 0 of AZD1222 vaccination.

The CDR3 reads CASSLGGSSYNSPLHF. As DNA, the CDR3 is TGTGCCAGCAGCTTAGGGGGTAGCTCCTATAATTCACCCCTCCACTTT. V and J are TRBV11-2 and TRBJ1-6; D gene unclear. The CDR3 runs to 16 residues. Trimming removed 1 base at V and 0 bases at J, with 7 bases between. From germline, CDR1 is SGHAT and CDR2 FQNNGV.